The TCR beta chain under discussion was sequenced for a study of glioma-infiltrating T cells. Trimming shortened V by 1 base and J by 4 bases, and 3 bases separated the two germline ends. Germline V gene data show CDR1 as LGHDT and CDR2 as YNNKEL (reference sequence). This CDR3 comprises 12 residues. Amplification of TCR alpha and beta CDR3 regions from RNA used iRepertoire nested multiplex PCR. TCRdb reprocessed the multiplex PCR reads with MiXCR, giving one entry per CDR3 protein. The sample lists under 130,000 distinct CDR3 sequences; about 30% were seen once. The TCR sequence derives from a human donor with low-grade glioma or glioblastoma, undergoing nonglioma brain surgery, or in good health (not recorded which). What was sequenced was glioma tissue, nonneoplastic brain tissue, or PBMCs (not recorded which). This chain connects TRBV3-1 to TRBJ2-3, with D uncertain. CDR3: CASSQVPDTQYF. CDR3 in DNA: TGTGCCAGCAGCCAAGTGCCAGATACGCAGTATTTT.